This T cell receptor beta chain is from a study of shared clonotypes between healthy human individuals. Only CD45RO-negative cells positively selected for CCR7 counted as naive CD8 cells, so terminally differentiated effector memory CD45RA+ cells were excluded. Deep was the level at which the assay was run. Genomic DNA per cell subset filled all wells of several immunoSEQ plates. Sequencing used immunoSEQ multiplex PCR; TCRdb keeps in-frame clones, though not all of them. Found here are 800,000 to 950,000 clones, about 96% of them singletons; the top ten hold about 0.22%. Germline CDR1 and CDR2: SEHNR and FQNEAQ (reference sequence). The ends were cut back, 4 bases at V and 6 bases at J, with 6 bases in the middle. The CDR3 runs 12 residues.

The gene calls are TRBV7-9 and TRBJ2-2; D gene uncertain. The sequenced sample consisted of naive CD8+ T cells sorted from blood. The sequence was obtained from a man aged 25 to 40 in good health. CDR3 in DNA: TGTGCCAGCAGCTCTCGTCCCGGGGAGCTGTTTTTT. Translation: CASSSRPGELFF. Based on the CDR3 plus reference TRBV7-9 and TRBJ2-2, the full variable domain is DTGVSQNPRHKITKRGQNVTFRCDPISEHNRLYWYRQTLGQGPEFLTYFQNEAQLEKSRLLSDRFSAERPKGSFSTLEIQRTEQGDSAMYLCASSSRPGELFFGEGSRLTVL.